The sequence of this T cell receptor beta chain was determined in a study of PD-1 and CTLA-4 blockade in melanoma. Assay used: immunoSEQ multiplex PCR; TCRdb lists only in-frame clones, some missing. This table holds about 16,000 clones, 70% to 80% found once. There are 15 residues in the CDR3. With 6 bases clipped from V and 2 bases from J, the junction kept 7 bases outside the gene matches. Germline V gene sequence: CDR1 MDHEN, CDR2 SYDVKM. The chain joins TRBV28 to TRBJ1-5, with 7 bases matching TRBD1. The sample here was CD8+ T cells from peripheral blood, taken from a patient given anti-PD-1 treatment. This receptor was obtained from a human donor with melanoma. The CDR3 loop is CASRQPGGRNQPQHF. CDR3 in DNA: TGTGCCAGCAGACAGCCAGGGGGGCGCAATCAGCCCCAGCATTTT.